This T cell receptor (beta chain) was identified during a study of blood T cell repertoires in COVID-19. Sequenced by immunoSEQ multiplex PCR; TCRdb stores in-frame clones only, minus some. The repertoire consists of roughly 160,000 clones, with around 90% occurring once and the leading ten covering about 26%. V was clipped by 2 bases and J by 7 bases, with 18 bases between them. The CDR3 totals 15 residues. The germline V gene has CDR1 SGHNT and CDR2 YYREEE (reference sequence). The chain combines TRBV5-4 with TRBJ1-2; D not resolved. The material sequenced was peripheral blood. The sequence was collected from a man in his 60s with acute or convalescent COVID-19. The CDR3 DNA follows: TGTGCCAGCAGCTTATCTCCGGTATCCCTCGGTGGCTACACCTTC. Translation: CASSLSPVSLGGYTF.